This T cell receptor (beta chain) is drawn from a study of cytomegalovirus exposure and HLA in healthy donors. Study context: A later analysis reported the approximately 120 validation repertoires used the same platform as the 666 first-cohort repertoires.

This CDR3 has 13 amino acids. V was cut by 4 bases and J by 3 bases, with 11 bases left in between. Germline-derived CDR1 and CDR2 are SQVTM and ANQGSEA. Data came from immunoSEQ multiplex PCR; TCRdb stores just in-frame clones and leaves some out. The table shows about 270,000 clones, with around 85% occurring only once. Turning to this clone: Its specificity is unknown.

Whole-study findings and limits: The study found most TCR sequences rare, yet found some public TCRs in many donors. Three CMV-associated chains were confirmed in vitro to be specific for CMV antigens. Altogether, about 160 TCR beta chains were recorded as cytomegalovirus-associated.

The rearrangement joins TRBV29-1 to TRBJ2-3; possible D gene TRBD1, 6 bases. The sample taken for sequencing was PBMCs. The sequence came from a woman aged 18-29 years in good health and CMV-seronegative. DNA of the CDR3: TGCAGCGTTGCGGGAAGGGGGACAGATACGCAGTATTTT. Protein product: CSVAGRGTDTQYF.